This entry concerns a single TCR beta chain. Antigen: not known. The method was immunoSEQ multiplex PCR; TCRdb's version includes in-frame clones alone and lacks a portion of them. The table records roughly 61,000 clones, roughly 80% of them present only once. The data derive from a study of vaccination effects on CD4 cells after COVID-19. Before any sequencing was done, the ViraFEST assay used viral peptide pools to expand antigen-specific CD4+ T cells. Culture lasted 10 days before CD4+ T cell isolation. Every well housed about 1.8 million PBMC, which grew in culture alongside about 9 IU/ml IL-2 and about 10 ug/ml peptides. The V gene's germline CDR1 is LGHDT and CDR2 YNNKEL (reference sequence). V was clipped by 1 base and J by 2 bases, with 15 bases between them. The CDR3 runs 16 residues. Findings and limits, study-wide: Marked clonal contraction of infection- and vaccine-induced clones was seen late after vaccination.

The sequence derives from a human donor who received a COVID-19 vaccine. The sequences come from CD4+ T cells from PBMCs cultured with HCoV-229E spike peptides, collected before COVID-19 vaccination. This rearrangement joins TRBV3-1 (or the pseudogene TRBV3-2) to TRBJ2-7; TRBD1 is a possible D gene (5 bases). CDR3 protein: CASSQGGSHRPYEQYV. As DNA, the CDR3 is TGTGCCAGCAGCCAAGGGGGCAGCCACCGACCCTACGAGCAGTACGTC.